This entry lists 8 T cell receptor beta chains sequenced from one sample in a study of T cells after yellow fever vaccination. One entry per CDR3 protein results from TCRdb running MiXCR on the 5' RACE reads. The sample consists of 350,000 or so distinct CDR3 sequences, about 8.3% of them appearing once. The sequenced sample was PBMCs, obtained 35 to 50 days after the first yellow fever vaccination. Source of these receptors: a man aged 18 to 30 who received the YFV17D yellow fever vaccine.

The chain links TRBV12-3 or TRBV12-4 to TRBJ2-7, with D perhaps TRBD1 (5 bases). The CDR3 has 15 residues. Trimming stripped 6 bases from V and 0 bases from J, with 15 bases between. The CDR3 here is CASRDQGYGSYEQYF. The CDR3 nucleotides read TGTGCCAGCAGGGATCAGGGATACGGCTCCTACGAGCAGTACTTC.

This clonotype was detected ten times or more. The chain recombines TRBV5-1 with TRBJ2-3; 8 nucleotides align to TRBD1. Trimming at V came to 4 bases and at J to 2 bases, leaving 6 bases not matched to a gene. Germline V gene data show CDR1 as SGHRS and CDR2 as YFSETQ. CDR3 size: 15 residues. CDR3 in amino acids: CASSLQGVATDTQYF. CDR3 in DNA: TGCGCCAGCAGCCTACAGGGGGTGGCCACAGATACGCAGTATTTT.

This clonotype appeared a few times. The chain recombines TRBV5-4 with TRBJ2-2, with D tentatively TRBD2 (6 bases). Germline CDR1 reads SGHNT; CDR2 reads YYREEE (reference sequence). V dropped 0 bases and J dropped 6 bases, with 12 bases sitting between them. This CDR3 region has 15 residues. CDR3 in amino acids: CASSLVGGMAGELFF. The CDR3 region has the DNA TGTGCCAGCAGCTTGGTCGGGGGTATGGCCGGGGAGCTGTTTTTT. Using reference TRBV5-4 and TRBJ2-2 for the parts outside the CDR3, the full variable domain is ETGVTQSPTHLIKTRGQQVTLRCSSQSGHNTVSWYQQALGQGPQFIFQYYREEENGRGNFPPRFSGLQFPNYSSELNVNALELDDSALYLCASSLVGGMAGELFFGEGSRLTVL.

In this sample, this clonotype turned up many times. The CDR3 nucleotides read TGTGCCAGCAGCTCGAGGACAGGCACCGGGGAGCTGTTTTTT. Translation: CASSSRTGTGELFF. The J gene is TRBJ2-2, the V gene TRBV7-2, with TRBD1 identical over 7 bases. Germline assignment: CDR1 SGHTA and CDR2 FQGNSA. CDR3 length: 14 residues. The V and J ends lost 4 bases and 4 bases, in that order; junction bases with no gene match: 3.

The chain has TRBV7-2 and TRBJ1-2, with D possibly being TRBD1 (5 bases). Germline V gene lookup returns CDR1 SGHTA and CDR2 FQGNSA. Trimming stripped 1 base from V and 7 bases from J, with 19 bases between. The CDR3 covers 16 residues. The CDR3 is CASSLDWTPRSGGYTF. The DNA for the CDR3 is TGTGCCAGCAGCTTAGATTGGACACCGAGATCGGGTGGCTACACCTTC.

This rearrangement joins TRBV5-4 to TRBJ2-3; D call uncertain. The CDR3 totals 13 residues. Trimming cost V 1 base and J 4 bases, with 7 bases left between them. CDR1 and CDR2 from the germline V gene are SGHNT and YYREEE (reference sequence). This chain's CDR3 is CASSLRFSDTQYF. In nucleotides, the CDR3 is TGTGCCAGCAGCTTGAGGTTTTCAGATACGCAGTATTTT.

In this sample, this clonotype turned up many times. This rearrangement joins TRBV5-6 to TRBJ2-5; TRBD1 matches at 8 bases. CDR1 is SGHDT and CDR2 is YYEEEE in the germline V gene. This CDR3 has 15 amino acids. V was pared by 5 bases and J by 1 base, with 7 bases of the junction left unmatched. The DNA for the CDR3 is TGTGCCAGCAGGGCCGGGACAGGATTCCAAGAGACCCAGTACTTC. Translating gives CASRAGTGFQETQYF.

The rearrangement joins TRBV10-1 to TRBJ2-7, with a tentative D call TRBD1 (5 bases). Trimming pared 9 bases from V and 6 bases from J, leaving 6 bases between. Looked up from germline, CDR1 is WNHNN and CDR2 is SYGVQD (reference sequence). The CDR3 is 9 amino acids. CDR3 coding DNA: TGCGCCAGAGGGGTCGAGCAGTACGTC. It codes for CARGVEQYV.